The 30 T cell receptor beta chains in this list originate from one sample, sequenced in a study of early T cells in non-severe SARS-CoV-2 infection (dated by TCRdb to the early 2020s). Library preparation used 5' RACE. The sequencer listed for this sample is NextSeq 500. TCRdb passed the public sequencing reads through fastp at Q25 and MiXCR, retaining productive beta sequences. Rows are combined by CDR3 protein, so each entry shows the most common genes and DNA. The sample has 25,000 to 30,000 distinct CDR3 sequences on record, about 5% of them singletons. The ten biggest clones cover roughly 0.88% of the sample. The sequenced material came from whole blood. The receptors derive from an adult who was a healthcare worker with PCR-confirmed SARS-CoV-2 infection or an uninfected control (not recorded which).

This clonotype was seen only a few times. The chain joins TRBV28 to TRBJ1-1; D is possibly TRBD1 (5 bases). Germline V CDR1 and CDR2: MDHEN, SYDVKM. V was clipped by 7 bases and J by 8 bases, with 11 bases between them. The CDR3 loop spans 11 amino acids. CDR3 region: CASKRDLEAFF. The CDR3 coding sequence is TGTGCCAGCAAGAGGGACCTGGAAGCTTTCTTT.

This clonotype was counted ten times or more. The genes are TRBV7-2 and TRBJ2-7; tentative D call: TRBD1 (5 bases). The germline V gene encodes CDR1 SGHTA and CDR2 FQGNSA. The CDR3 is 13 residues long. V lost 5 bases, J lost 0 bases, and 8 bases lay in between. CDR3 nucleotides: TGTGCCAGCAGCCCCGACAGCTCCTACGAGCAGTACTTC. Its translation is CASSPDSSYEQYF.

Many counts were recorded for this clonotype. This chain joins TRBV7-9 and TRBJ2-5; no definite D call. The length of the CDR3 is 14 residues. V was pared by 5 bases and J by 3 bases, with 13 bases between. Germline-derived CDR1 and CDR2 are SEHNR and FQNEAQ (reference sequence). For the CDR3, the DNA is TGTGCCAGCAGCCAACAGCGAGTCGAAGAGACCCAGTACTTC. Its protein product is CASSQQRVEETQYF.

This clonotype was seen ten or more times. The chain joins TRBV10-3 to TRBJ2-1, with TRBD2 identical over 14 bases. The CDR3 extends over 19 amino acids. Per the germline V gene, CDR1 is ENHRY and CDR2 is SYGVKD. The trim removed 5 bases at V and 8 bases at J, leaving 17 bases unmatched. In nucleotides, the CDR3 is TGTGCCATCAGTCATCATCGACTAGCGGGAGGGCCGAGTTCTTATGAGCAGTTCTTC. Residues: CAISHHRLAGGPSSYEQFF.

This clonotype was detected only a few times. The CDR3 protein is CASSRTGEEEKLFF. The DNA for the CDR3 is TGTGCCAGCAGCCGGACAGGGGAGGAAGAAAAACTGTTTTTT. V and J are TRBV6-5 and TRBJ1-4, with TRBD1 matching 9 bases. Germline CDR1 reads MNHEY; CDR2 reads SVGAGI. The J segment lost 8 bases and the V segment lost 6 bases, leaving 7 bases of the junction unmatched. The CDR3 has 14 residues.

This clonotype turned up a few times. V is TRBV2 and J is TRBJ1-1; D is unresolved. This CDR3 is built from 15 residues. With 1 base removed from V and 3 bases from J, the gap between germline ends came to 12 bases. Germline V gives CDR1 SNHLY, CDR2 FYNNEI. This CDR3 reads CASSEERTWDTEAFF. The CDR3 region has the DNA TGTGCCAGCAGTGAAGAGAGGACTTGGGACACTGAAGCTTTCTTT.

This clonotype appeared many times. J is TRBJ2-5 and V is TRBV7-9, with 8 nucleotides matching TRBD2. The ends lost 1 base at V and 1 base at J; junction bases unmatched: 2. The germline gives CDR1 SEHNR, CDR2 FQNEAQ (reference sequence). CDR3 length: 15 amino acids. This CDR3 reads CASSLGSGGQETQYF. The CDR3 region has the DNA TGTGCCAGCAGCTTAGGAAGCGGGGGCCAAGAGACCCAGTACTTC.

This clonotype was counted at least ten times. The chain is built from TRBV11-3 and TRBJ2-1; 7 positions match TRBD1. CDR1 and CDR2 from the germline V gene are SGHNT and YENEEA. V lost 5 bases to trimming and J lost 4 bases; unmatched junction nucleotides: 8. This CDR3 is built from 15 residues. The CDR3 loop reads CASSPGDRPYNEQFF. The CDR3 DNA is TGTGCCAGCAGCCCAGGGGACAGACCGTACAATGAGCAGTTCTTC.

This chain uses TRBV6-5 with TRBJ1-1; weak D call: TRBD1 (5 bases). CDR1 MNHEY and CDR2 SVGAGI come from the germline V gene. Trimming removed 0 bases from V and 3 bases from J, with 11 bases in between. The CDR3 has 15 residues. The CDR3 bases are TGTGCCAGCAGTTACTCGAGGGACGGTCACACTGAAGCTTTCTTT. Encoded protein: CASSYSRDGHTEAFF.

This clonotype was recorded many times. The rearrangement uses TRBV2 and TRBJ1-2; no clear D. V was pared by 7 bases and J by 5 bases, with 8 bases between. Per germline, CDR1 SNHLY and CDR2 FYNNEI. CDR3 length: 11 residues. Written as DNA, the CDR3 is TGTGCCAGCACCAGGTTATATGGCTACACCTTC. Protein: CASTRLYGYTF. Full variable domain (outside the CDR3, taken from reference TRBV2 and TRBJ1-2): EPEVTQTPSHQVTQMGQEVILRCVPISNHLYFYWYRQILGQKVEFLVSFYNNEISEKSEIFDDQFSVERPDGSNFTLKIRSTKLEDSAMYFCASTRLYGYTFGSGTRLTVV.

This chain links TRBV24-1 with TRBJ2-7, with D hard to call. The CDR3 is made up of 13 amino acids. With 3 bases removed from V and 7 bases from J, the gap between germline ends came to 12 bases. Germline-derived CDR1 and CDR2 are KGHDR and SFDVKD. CDR3 DNA sequence: TGTGCCACCAGTGATCGGACGCTCGGAGAGCAGTACTTC. Its protein is CATSDRTLGEQYF.

The chain couples TRBV11-3 to TRBJ2-7; D unresolved. Trimming shortened V by 2 bases and J by 4 bases, and 15 bases separated the two germline ends. The CDR3 has 15 amino acids. The germline gives CDR1 SGHNT, CDR2 YENEEA. The CDR3 nucleotides are TGTGCCAGCAGCTTAATTTTTGGACCGTCATACGAGCAGTACTTC. Its translation: CASSLIFGPSYEQYF.

This clonotype was found a few times. The chain uses TRBV29-1 and TRBJ2-1; TRBD2 matches at 11 bases. Germline values: CDR1 SQVTM, CDR2 ANQGSEA. V gave up 7 bases and J gave up 7 bases; unmatched junction bases: 9. This CDR3 region has 14 residues. The CDR3: CSATGTSGFNEQFF. CDR3 sequence (DNA): TGCAGCGCTACCGGGACTAGCGGATTTAATGAGCAGTTCTTC.

This clonotype was seen repeatedly, ten times or more. The gene calls are TRBV7-2 and TRBJ1-5; D remains ambiguous. The CDR3 is 15 residues long. Germline loops: CDR1 SGHTA, CDR2 FQGNSA. The V end was cut by 3 bases, the J end by 6 bases, with 15 bases between. The CDR3 nucleotides read TGTGCCAGCAGCTTCGTGTCAGGAGTCGGTCAGCCCCAGCATTTT. It is translated as CASSFVSGVGQPQHF. The whole variable domain, filled in from reference TRBV7-2 and TRBJ1-5, reads GAGVSQSPSNKVTEKGKDVELRCDPISGHTALYWYRQSLGQGLEFLIYFQGNSAPDKSGLPSDRFSAERTGGSVSTLTIQRTQQEDSAVYLCASSFVSGVGQPQHFGDGTRLSIL.

This clonotype has a count of ten or more. The chain has TRBV28 and TRBJ2-7, with 7 nucleotides matching TRBD2. The germline V gene encodes CDR1 MDHEN and CDR2 SYDVKM. The CDR3 covers 16 residues. After removal of 3 bases from V and 3 bases from J, the junction contained 11 bases not matched to a gene. The CDR3 spells CASSFRQGLKHYEQYF. The CDR3 DNA sequence: TGTGCCAGCAGTTTTCGTCAGGGACTAAAGCACTACGAGCAGTACTTC.

The chain carries TRBV19 and TRBJ2-4; maybe TRBD2 (5 bases). Trimming took off 5 bases at V and 3 bases at J, with 20 bases between the two ends. CDR1 is LNHDA and CDR2 is SQIVND in the germline V gene (reference sequence). CDR3 length equals 17 residues. In DNA form, the CDR3 reads TGTGCCAGTAGTGGGTTATGGGGAGATGTAGGCAAAAACATTCAGTACTTC. Residues: CASSGLWGDVGKNIQYF.

This clonotype has ten or more counts. This chain joins TRBV7-9 and TRBJ2-1; the match to TRBD2 covers 8 bases. The CDR3 length is 15 residues. Germline values: CDR1 SEHNR, CDR2 FQNEAQ (reference sequence). Trimming at V came to 4 bases and at J to 2 bases, leaving 4 bases not matched to a gene. CDR3 amino acids: CASSWGLGAYNEQFF. The CDR3, as DNA: TGTGCCAGCAGCTGGGGACTAGGGGCCTACAATGAGCAGTTCTTC.

A few counts support this clonotype. V usage is TRBV5-1 and J usage is TRBJ1-6; D remains ambiguous. Deletions cut 5 bases from V and 11 bases from J, with 17 bases between. Germline V gene data show CDR1 as SGHRS and CDR2 as YFSETQ. This CDR3 is built from 14 residues. The CDR3: CASRRSPATTPLHF. The CDR3 bases are TGCGCCAGCAGGAGGAGCCCAGCGACAACACCCCTCCACTTT. The full variable domain, its missing parts supplied by reference TRBV5-1 and TRBJ1-6, is KAGVTQTPRYLIKTRGQQVTLSCSPISGHRSVSWYQQTPGQGLQFLFEYFSETQRNKGNFPGRFSGRQFSNSRSEMNVSTLELGDSALYLCASRRSPATTPLHFGNGTRLTVT.

This clonotype was observed many times. The chain carries TRBV7-2 and TRBJ2-7; D call uncertain. The V gene lost 7 bases and the J gene lost 0 bases, with 16 bases spanning the gap. Germline V gene sequence: CDR1 SGHTA, CDR2 FQGNSA. This CDR3 is 15 amino acids long. CDR3 loop: CASTSSVGSSYEQYF. Written as DNA, the CDR3 is TGTGCCAGCACCTCCTCTGTGGGTAGCTCCTACGAGCAGTACTTC. Complete variable domain (other parts from reference TRBV7-2 and TRBJ2-7): GAGVSQSPSNKVTEKGKDVELRCDPISGHTALYWYRQSLGQGLEFLIYFQGNSAPDKSGLPSDRFSAERTGGSVSTLTIQRTQQEDSAVYLCASTSSVGSSYEQYFGPGTRLTVT.

The table lists this clonotype with many counts. V is TRBV18 and J is TRBJ1-5; TRBD1 matches 11 bases. CDR3 length equals 16 residues. Trimming took 3 bases from V and 4 from J; bases not matched to a gene: 5. Germline V gene data show CDR1 as KGHSH and CDR2 as LQKENI. The CDR3 protein is CASSPTGTGGNQPQHF. In nucleotides, the CDR3 is TGTGCCAGCTCACCCACCGGGACAGGGGGAAATCAGCCCCAGCATTTT. Complete variable domain (other parts from reference TRBV18 and TRBJ1-5): NAGVMQNPRHLVRRRGQEARLRCSPMKGHSHVYWYRQLPEEGLKFMVYLQKENIIDESGMPKERFSAEFPKEGPSILRIQQVVRGDSAAYFCASSPTGTGGNQPQHFGDGTRLSIL.

This clonotype has only a few counts. The chain uses TRBV6-2 or TRBV6-3 and TRBJ2-2; TRBD2 matches at 7 bases. The trim removed 6 bases at V and 5 bases at J, leaving 9 bases unmatched. The CDR3 is 15 residues long. CDR1 is MNHEY and CDR2 is SVGEGT in the germline V gene. The CDR3 sequence: CASRSGPGRTGELFF. The CDR3 nucleotides are TGTGCCAGCAGATCGGGACCCGGGAGGACCGGGGAGCTGTTTTTT.

V is TRBV6-5 and J is TRBJ2-7; no reliable D call. Looked up from germline, CDR1 is MNHEY and CDR2 is SVGAGI. Trimming took 1 base from V and 1 from J, leaving 8 bases between them. This CDR3 spans 14 amino acids. The CDR3 loop is CASSYWGTSYEQYF. CDR3 DNA sequence: TGTGCCAGCAGTTACTGGGGTACTTCCTACGAGCAGTACTTC.

This clonotype showed up just a few times. V is TRBV5-1 and J is TRBJ2-7; 9 bases agree with TRBD2. CDR3 length equals 15 residues. V gave up 4 bases and J gave up 3 bases; unmatched junction bases: 8. CDR1 and CDR2 from the germline V gene are SGHRS and YFSETQ. CDR3 nucleotides: TGCGCCAGCAGCGGATTAGCGGGAGAGTTCTACGAGCAGTACTTC. Protein: CASSGLAGEFYEQYF.

This clonotype appeared many times. This chain joins TRBV18 and TRBJ1-1; D not certain. The germline V and J ends were trimmed by 3 bases and 3 bases, with 8 bases remaining between them. The length of the CDR3 is 13 residues. CDR1 is KGHSH and CDR2 is LQKENI in the germline V gene. For the CDR3, the DNA is TGTGCCAGCTCACCCTTGACCCACACTGAAGCTTTCTTT. It encodes CASSPLTHTEAFF.

This clonotype was observed many times. This chain links TRBV6-1 with TRBJ2-2; D unresolved. Germline V gene data show CDR1 as MNHNS and CDR2 as SASEGT. Deletions cut 1 base from V and 4 bases from J, with 19 bases between. The CDR3 is 18 residues long. The CDR3 nucleotides are TGTGCCAGCAGTGAAGAGCTAAGGTCCAGTTTAATCACCGGGGAGCTGTTTTTT. Translation gives CASSEELRSSLITGELFF.

This clonotype was detected many times. V is TRBV6-6 and J is TRBJ2-1; D is perhaps TRBD1 or TRBD2 (5 bases each). V dropped 4 bases and J dropped 5 bases, with 12 bases sitting between them. The CDR3 runs to 14 residues. Germline V gene lookup returns CDR1 MNHNY and CDR2 SVGAGI (reference sequence). CDR3 nucleotide sequence: TGTGCCAGCAGTTCCCGGGACGGTAACAATGAGCAGTTCTTC. Its protein is CASSSRDGNNEQFF.

This clonotype was counted between two and nine times. CDR3 region: CSARDPGGNTGELFF. The CDR3 bases are TGCAGTGCTAGAGATCCCGGAGGGAACACCGGGGAGCTGTTTTTT. The chain carries TRBV20-1 and TRBJ2-2; tentative D call: TRBD2 (5 bases). V was clipped by 0 bases and J by 1 base, with 9 bases between them. Germline assignment: CDR1 DFQATT and CDR2 SNEGSKA (reference sequence). The CDR3 has 15 amino acids.

J is TRBJ1-1 and V is TRBV6-2 or TRBV6-3, with D perhaps matching TRBD1 (6 bases). Per germline, CDR1 MNHEY and CDR2 SVGEGT. This CDR3 region has 13 residues. Trimming removed 4 bases from V and 6 bases from J, with 12 bases in between. The CDR3 bases are TGTGCCAGCAGTTTGGGACACCGGCCTGAAGCTTTCTTT. Translating gives CASSLGHRPEAFF.

This clonotype was observed many times. This chain uses TRBV7-2 with TRBJ2-7; no reliable D call. Trimming removed 3 bases from V and 3 bases from J, with 9 bases in between. The length of the CDR3 is 13 residues. The germline V gene has CDR1 SGHTA and CDR2 FQGNSA. The CDR3 spells CASSFDLHYEQYF. The CDR3 nucleotides read TGTGCCAGCAGCTTCGACTTGCACTACGAGCAGTACTTC. The full variable domain, its missing parts supplied by reference TRBV7-2 and TRBJ2-7, is GAGVSQSPSNKVTEKGKDVELRCDPISGHTALYWYRQSLGQGLEFLIYFQGNSAPDKSGLPSDRFSAERTGGSVSTLTIQRTQQEDSAVYLCASSFDLHYEQYFGPGTRLTVT.

This clonotype was observed many times. The CDR3 is CASSEIPDTYGYTF. The CDR3, as DNA: TGTGCCAGCAGTGAGATACCAGATACCTATGGCTACACCTTC. The chain links TRBV2 to TRBJ1-2; D uncertain. The CDR3 is made up of 14 amino acids. Per the germline V gene, CDR1 is SNHLY and CDR2 is FYNNEI. The V end was cut by 3 bases, the J end by 4 bases, with 12 bases between.